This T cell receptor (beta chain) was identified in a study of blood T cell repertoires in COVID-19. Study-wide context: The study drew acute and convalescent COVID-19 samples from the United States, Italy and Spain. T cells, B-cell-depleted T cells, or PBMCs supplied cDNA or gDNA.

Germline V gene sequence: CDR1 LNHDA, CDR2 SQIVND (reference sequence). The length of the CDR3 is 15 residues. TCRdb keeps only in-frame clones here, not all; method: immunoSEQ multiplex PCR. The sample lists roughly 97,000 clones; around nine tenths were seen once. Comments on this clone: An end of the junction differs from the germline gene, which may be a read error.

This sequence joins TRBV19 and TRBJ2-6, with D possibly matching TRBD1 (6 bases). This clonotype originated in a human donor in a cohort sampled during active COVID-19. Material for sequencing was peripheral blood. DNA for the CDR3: TGTGCCAGTAGTCTCACAGGGACGGGGTCAAACGGCCTGACTTTC. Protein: CASSLTGTGSNGLTF. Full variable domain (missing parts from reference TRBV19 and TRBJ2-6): DGGITQSPKYLFRKEGQNVTLSCEQNLNHDAMYWYRQDPGQGLRLIYYSQIVNDFQKGDIAEGYSVSREKKESFPLTVTSAQKNPTAFYLCASSLTGTGSNGLTFGAGSRLTVL.